The subject of this entry is one T cell receptor beta chain. This entry belongs to a study of T cell responses to AZD1222 COVID-19 vaccine. The CDR3 runs 16 residues. Germline CDR1 reads LNHDA; CDR2 reads SQIVND (reference sequence). Trimming took 5 bases from V and 2 from J; bases not matched to a gene: 7. The method was immunoSEQ multiplex PCR; TCRdb's version includes in-frame clones alone and lacks a portion of them. This table has approximately 180,000 clones, almost 95% appearing once. The TCR comes from an adult in good health. The material was peripheral blood, obtained on day 0 of AZD1222 vaccination. The gene calls are TRBV19 and TRBJ2-3, with 10 bases lining up with TRBD2. As DNA, the CDR3 is TGTGCCAGTAGTTTCGCTAGCGGGGGCCCCACAGATACGCAGTATTTT. Its translation: CASSFASGGPTDTQYF. The variable domain in full, completed from reference TRBV19 and TRBJ2-3, reads DGGITQSPKYLFRKEGQNVTLSCEQNLNHDAMYWYRQDPGQGLRLIYYSQIVNDFQKGDIAEGYSVSREKKESFPLTVTSAQKNPTAFYLCASSFASGGPTDTQYFGPGTRLTVL.